This T cell receptor beta chain was captured by sequencing in a study of identical twins. The germline V and J ends were trimmed by 3 bases and 3 bases, with 12 bases remaining between them. CDR3 length equals 15 residues. Per the germline V gene, CDR1 is MDHEN and CDR2 is SYDVKM. TCRdb reanalysed the 5' RACE reads using MiXCR and keeps one entry per CDR3 protein. Among a few hundred thousand distinct CDR3 sequences listed, around 15% were seen once. These data were also filed under a second study, of yellow fever vaccine responses in identical twins.

Sequencing used CD4+ T cells sorted from blood. This clonotype was obtained from a young woman in good health. The chain joins TRBV28 to TRBJ2-4, with unresolved D. CDR3 in amino acids: CASSFAGDFKNIQYF. The DNA of the CDR3 is TGTGCCAGCAGTTTTGCTGGCGACTTCAAAAACATTCAGTACTTC.